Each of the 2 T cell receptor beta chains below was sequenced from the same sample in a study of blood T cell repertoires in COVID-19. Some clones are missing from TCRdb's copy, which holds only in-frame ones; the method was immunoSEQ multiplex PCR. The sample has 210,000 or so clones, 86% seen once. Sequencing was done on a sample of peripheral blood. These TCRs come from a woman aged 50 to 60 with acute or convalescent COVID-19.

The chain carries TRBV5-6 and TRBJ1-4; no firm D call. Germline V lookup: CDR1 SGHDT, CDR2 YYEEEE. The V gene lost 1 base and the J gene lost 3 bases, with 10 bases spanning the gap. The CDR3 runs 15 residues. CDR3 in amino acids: CASSLWAAANEKLFF. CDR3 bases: TGTGCCAGCAGCTTGTGGGCAGCAGCTAATGAAAAACTGTTTTTT.

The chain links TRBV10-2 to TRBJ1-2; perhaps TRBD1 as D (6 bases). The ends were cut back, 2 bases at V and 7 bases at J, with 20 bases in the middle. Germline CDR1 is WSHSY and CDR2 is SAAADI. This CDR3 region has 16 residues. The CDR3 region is CASSERDKAFFGGYTF. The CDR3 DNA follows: TGCGCCAGCAGTGAGAGGGACAAGGCTTTTTTTGGTGGCTACACCTTC.